This T cell receptor (beta chain) was found in a study of T cells in tuberculosis (dated by TCRdb to 2017 to 2018). With respect to the entire study: In the study, CD1B tetramers and high-throughput TCR immunosequencing were combined to characterize T cells specific for the mycobacterial lipid antigen glucose monomycolate (GMM). With over nine people per group, a South African clinical cohort compared IGRA-negative adolescents, IGRA-positive adolescents with latent tuberculosis, and adults with active tuberculosis. The research as a whole found: The smaller NN-distances were partly driven by shorter CDR3-alpha lengths in active tuberculosis patients, and the difference for TCR-beta did not reach statistical significance. Clinical samples were selected based on which cryopreserved specimens were available, and the active tuberculosis cases were adults whereas the controls were adolescents. An accuracy of 87% (AUROC 0.90) was reached by a classifier using the diverse GMM-specific repertoire, compared with over 65% accuracy when GEM motif frequencies were used. Active tuberculosis TCR-alpha repertoires showed smaller mean NN-distances to GMM-specific TCRs than IGRA-negative controls, suggesting clonal expansion of these TCRs.

At study entry, a tuberculin skin test and the QuantiFERON-TB GOLD In-Tube IGRA were used to screen adolescents for latent tuberculosis infection. Immunosequencing was performed on unsorted cryopreserved PBMC and covered 100,000 or so T cells per clinical donor on average. Eleven high schools in the Worcester region of the Western Cape, South Africa, served as enrollment sites for adolescents aged 12 to 18 years. Ten M. tuberculosis-infected adolescents and around ten uninfected adolescents were selected, with the two groups matched for age and sex. PBMC from adolescents were isolated by density centrifugation from freshly drawn heparinized blood and were then cryopreserved. TCR libraries were generated with the immunoSEQ multiplex PCR assay, using TCR-beta and/or TCR-alpha/delta assays for each sample. The amplified TCR libraries were sequenced on the Illumina high-throughput platform. From the authors' description of their analysis: Clustering and dimensionality reduction relied on pairwise TCRdist distances among GMM-specific receptors from T cells that were either sorted ex vivo or expanded in vitro. Each clinical repertoire received a mean NN-distance score, defined as the average TCRdist to the nearest 10% of tetramer-positive reference sequences. GEM TCR motif frequency was calculated as the fraction of unique TCRs that matched known GEM sequences in V/J usage and CDR3 length. Active tuberculosis was classified by linear discriminant analysis with leave-one-out cross-validation, implemented in scikit-learn. TCRdb holds this immuneACCESS table with in-frame rearrangements only. Some clones are missing; in checked studies, unresolved V genes explain under half, and the rest has no known cause. D and trimming come from the DNA, and the V and J calls and clone size come from that table. For this sample there are 25,000 to 30,000 clones; 90% appear just once. The leading ten clones occupy under 8% of the sample.

As for this clone: Its recognized antigen is unknown. No base qualities exist here, and no much larger clone lies one base off it.

Cut back by 8 bases and 8 bases, the V and J ends lie 18 bases apart. CDR1 MNHNS and CDR2 SASEGT were looked up in the germline V gene. CDR3 length: 14 amino acids, cysteine to phenylalanine. Only CDR3 DNA is held: 42 bases, read in frame from base 1. Specimen: PBMCs. The chain is assembled from TRBV6-1 and TRBJ2-2; TRBD1 is a weak D gene call, 6 bases matching. The TCR originated in a donor between 10 and 35 years old with latent tuberculosis or without tuberculosis infection. The CDR3 corresponds to CASPWLQGSGELFF. The sequenced DNA: TGTGCCAGCCCATGGCTACAGGGATCGGGGGAGCTGTTTTTT.